This T cell receptor (beta chain) was sequenced for a study of blood T cells in healthy people across ages. Study outcomes and limitations: Roughly linear declines in TCR beta diversity per million T cells occurred with age.

This clonotype was counted a few times. The target antigen is unknown. This CDR3 contains 14 residues. CDR1 is KGHDR and CDR2 is SFDVKD in the germline V gene. Deletions cut 6 bases from V and 2 bases from J, with 12 bases between. Sample-barcoded 5' priming and a J-beta primer mix drove a second PCR of 7 to 11 cycles. Each cDNA was tagged by a template-switch adaptor containing 12 random nucleotides. TCRdb itself ran the 5' RACE reads through MiXCR, one entry per CDR3 protein. The sample carries approximately 800,000 distinct CDR3 sequences, 25% to 30% recorded once. These data were also filed under a second study, of T cells of mothers and their children.

The sequence derives from a boy aged 5-17 years in good health. The chain uses TRBV24-1 and TRBJ1-1; D gene ambiguous. The sequenced sample was blood. The CDR3 region is CATSSGRPNTEAFF. CDR3 DNA: TGTGCCACCAGTTCTGGCCGGCCTAACACTGAAGCTTTCTTT.